What follows describes a single T cell receptor (beta chain). This clone was seen only a few times. The target of this receptor is not known. There are no base qualities to consult, and no much larger clone falls within one base. This sample was taken from a study of shared clonotypes between healthy human individuals (dated by TCRdb to 2020 to 2021). About the investigation overall: The cohort comprised a couple of women and a few men aged 18 to 49 years. Per donor, three plates each were used for CD4 naive and CD4 memory, two for CD8 naive, and one for CD8 memory. Blood TCR repertoires of five healthy adults were deeply sequenced to estimate repertoire size and the extent of clonotype sharing between individuals. Different laboratories and diverse techniques were used to prepare libraries and sequence TCR repertoires, to increase sequencing depth and limit assay-specific biases. Leukapheresis yielded between about 0.85 and 9.5 billion PBMCs per donor.

The CDR1 and CDR2 encoded by the germline V gene (reference sequence) are LNHDA and SQIVND. There are 15 amino acids in the CDR3, from cysteine to phenylalanine inclusive. Only the CDR3 DNA stays, 45 bases, in frame from base 1. The germline V and J ends show losses of 4 bases and 5 bases respectively, and no gene match explains 8 bases of the junction. Healthy HIV-negative adults with no recently reported acute infections or vaccinations were included as donors. Every donor was a Caucasian adult living in Nashville, Tennessee, USA. CD4+ T cells were enriched by magnetic negative selection; naive cells were then positively selected on CD45RA, and the negative fraction formed the memory subset. Blood was obtained by leukapheresis, after which PBMCs were separated by Ficoll-Histopaque density gradient centrifugation and cryopreserved in liquid nitrogen vapor phase. Analytical flow cytometry was used to check the purity and quantity of every magnetically sorted T cell population. From each sorted fraction, genomic DNA was isolated and quantified by UV absorbance on a Nanodrop 2000c.

What the study reported, not specific to this receptor: Sharing across a handful of donors was observed for approximately 4.6% of naive CD4, 3% to 3.5% of naive CD8, 2% to 2.5% of memory CD4, and around 0.4% of memory CD8 clonotypes. Compared with non-shared clonotypes, the clonotypes found in all four sorted-subset donors had higher generation probabilities. Because the study included only a small number of donors, the genetic and exposure-history diversity represented was limited. Rarefaction of sorted-subset datasets indicated incomplete sequencing despite the large sequencing depth. Pairwise subsampling indicated that sequencing depth was expected to affect the degree of clonotype sharing among donors. Estimated clonotype richness was generally larger for naive than for memory subsets. Only blood was sampled, and tissue TCR repertoires likely differ from those in blood.

Using the deep immunoSEQ assay, multiplex PCR amplified TCR CDR3 regions from genomic DNA. Extracted genomic DNA from each cell subset was spread evenly across all wells of several immunoSEQ 96-well plates, with each plate serving as a replicate. For sorted subsets, each replicate PCR was loaded with about 200 ng genomic DNA, equivalent to 30,000 or so T cell genomes. The purified libraries were quantified using a Qubit 3.0 fluorometer, sized with a Bioanalyzer 2100, and then quantified again using the KAPA Library Quantification kit. Each immunoSEQ 96-well plate was sequenced on its own single-read 150-cycle Illumina NextSeq 550 flow cell. In the source study's methods: The immunoSEQ output contained only junctional sequences without quality scores, so filtering could not match that applied to full-length reads. Sequences were annotated with PyIR, a Python wrapper for IgBLAST v1.9, using IMGT germline references to assign V/J genes and CDR3. Any read was removed if the V/J assignment was weak (E-value above 1e-6), the CDR3 was missing, or the read contained stop codons, out-of-frame junctions, or ambiguous translated residues. V3J clonotypes were defined as sequences sharing the same inferred V gene, J gene, and CDR3 amino acid sequence. Percentage overlap between repertoires was calculated by dividing the number of shared unique clonotypes by the size of the smaller repertoire. Richness of each repertoire was evaluated using RTK rarefaction, the Chao1 estimator, and Recon v2.1 estimates of unobserved clonotypes. OLGA was used to compute generation probabilities for all TCRbeta clonotypes that the gDNA method yielded from a handful of donors. TCRdb carries this immuneACCESS record with in-frame sequences only. Its versions omit some clonotypes, under half of them owing to an unresolved V gene in the studies checked, with the rest unexplained. That table is the source of V, J and clone size, and D and trimming were worked out from the DNA. The sample table contains under 1,100,000 clones; only one count was recorded for approximately 78% of them. 0.5% to 0.65% of the sample rests with the top ten.

The sequencing sample was made of memory CD4+ T cells from PBMCs. The cell subset or site label corresponds to: CD45RA-negative fraction. The chain couples TRBV19 to TRBJ2-5; 9 middle bases align to TRBD1. This sequence originates from a man between 18 and 29 years old in good health. Some clones in this sample may be carry-over from other donors' samples. At the DNA level, the sequence is TGTGCCAGTAGTACAAACCGGGACAGGGCGGAGACCCAGTACTTC. Protein translation: CASSTNRDRAETQYF.